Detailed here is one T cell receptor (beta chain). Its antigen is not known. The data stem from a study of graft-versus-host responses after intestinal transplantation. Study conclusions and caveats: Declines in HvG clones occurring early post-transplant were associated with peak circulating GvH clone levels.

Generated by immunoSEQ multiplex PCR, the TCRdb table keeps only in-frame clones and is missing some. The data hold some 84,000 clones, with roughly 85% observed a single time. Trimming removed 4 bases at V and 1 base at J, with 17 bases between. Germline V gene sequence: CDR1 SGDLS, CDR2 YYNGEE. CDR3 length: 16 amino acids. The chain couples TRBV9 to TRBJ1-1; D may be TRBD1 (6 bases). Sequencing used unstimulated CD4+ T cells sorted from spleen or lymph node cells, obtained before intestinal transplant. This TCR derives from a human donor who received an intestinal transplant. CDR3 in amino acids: CASSTGRDIRNTEAFF. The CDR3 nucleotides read TGTGCCAGCAGCACAGGGAGAGATATTAGGAACACTGAAGCTTTCTTT.